One sample yielded the 3 T cell receptor beta chains listed below, sequenced in a study of blood T cell repertoires in COVID-19. Profiled with immunoSEQ multiplex PCR; TCRdb holds only in-frame clones, not every one. The sample yields just under 150,000 clones, around 86% seen once. Specimen: peripheral blood. These receptors were collected from a man in his fifties who had recovered from COVID-19.

The V call is TRBV6-1, the J call TRBJ1-6; no firm D call. CDR3 length: 16 residues. In germline, CDR1 is MNHNS, CDR2 SASEGT. V was clipped by 2 bases and J by 0 bases, with 8 bases between them. CDR3 sequence (DNA): TGTGCCAGCAGTGAATCAGTCAGCTCCTATAATTCACCCCTCCACTTT. Its protein product is CASSESVSSYNSPLHF.

The CDR3 loop reads CASSTGNRGRGEKLFF. CDR3 nucleotides: TGTGCCAGTAGTACGGGTAACAGGGGTCGGGGTGAAAAACTGTTTTTT. The chain combines TRBV19 with TRBJ1-4; TRBD1 aligns across 7 bases. The germline CDR1 and CDR2 sequences are LNHDA and SQIVND (reference sequence). Trimming took 4 bases from V and 7 from J; bases not matched to a gene: 12. The CDR3 is 16 amino acids.

The count of this clone is one. The chain is built from TRBV18 and TRBJ2-7; maybe TRBD1 (5 bases). CDR3 length: 15 amino acids. Germline-derived CDR1 and CDR2 are KGHSH and LQKENI. Between the trimmed V and J ends, which lost 5 bases and 2 bases, there was a span of 16 bases. The CDR3 is CASSTRTRLPYEQYF. CDR3 coding DNA: TGTGCCAGCTCAACTCGGACAAGGCTCCCCTACGAGCAGTACTTC.